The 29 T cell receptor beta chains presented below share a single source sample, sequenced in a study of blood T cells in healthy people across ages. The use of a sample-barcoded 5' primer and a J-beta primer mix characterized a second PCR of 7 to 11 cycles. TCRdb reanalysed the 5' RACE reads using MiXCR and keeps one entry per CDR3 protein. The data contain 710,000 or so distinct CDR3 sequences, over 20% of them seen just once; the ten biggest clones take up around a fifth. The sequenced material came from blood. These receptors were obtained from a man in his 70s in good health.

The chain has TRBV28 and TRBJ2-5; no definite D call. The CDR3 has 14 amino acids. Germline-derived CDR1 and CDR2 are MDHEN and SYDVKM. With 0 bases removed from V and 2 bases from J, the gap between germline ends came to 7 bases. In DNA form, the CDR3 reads TGTGCCAGCAGTTTATGGGCAGTTCAAGAGACCCAGTACTTC. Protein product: CASSLWAVQETQYF. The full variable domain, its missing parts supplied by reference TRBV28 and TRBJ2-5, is DVKVTQSSRYLVKRTGEKVFLECVQDMDHENMFWYRQDPGLGLRLIYFSYDVKMKEKGDIPEGYSVSREKKERFSLILESASTNQTSMYLCASSLWAVQETQYFGPGTRLLVL.

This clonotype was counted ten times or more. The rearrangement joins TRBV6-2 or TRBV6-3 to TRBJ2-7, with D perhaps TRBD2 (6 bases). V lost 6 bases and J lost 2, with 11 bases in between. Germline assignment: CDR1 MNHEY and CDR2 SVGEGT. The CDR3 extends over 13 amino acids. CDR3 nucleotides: TGTGCCAGCAGACCTAGCGAAACCTACGAGCAGTACGTC. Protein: CASRPSETYEQYV.

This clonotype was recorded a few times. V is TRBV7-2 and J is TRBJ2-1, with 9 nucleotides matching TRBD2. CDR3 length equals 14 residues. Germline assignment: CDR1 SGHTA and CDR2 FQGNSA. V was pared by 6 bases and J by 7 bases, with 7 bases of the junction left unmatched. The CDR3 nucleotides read TGTGCCAGCAGGCGGGGGGGCCTTTGGAATGAGCAGTTCTTC. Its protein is CASRRGGLWNEQFF.

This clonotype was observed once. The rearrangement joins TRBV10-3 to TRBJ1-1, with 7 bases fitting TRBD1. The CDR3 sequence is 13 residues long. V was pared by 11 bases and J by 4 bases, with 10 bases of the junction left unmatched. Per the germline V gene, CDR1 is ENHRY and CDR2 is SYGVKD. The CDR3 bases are TGTGCCTCACAGGGGACAATTGGCACTGAAGCTTTCTTT. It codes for CASQGTIGTEAFF.

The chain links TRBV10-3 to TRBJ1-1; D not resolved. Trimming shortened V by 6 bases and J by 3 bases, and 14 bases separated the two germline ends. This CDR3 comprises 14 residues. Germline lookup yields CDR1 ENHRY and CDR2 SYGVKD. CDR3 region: CAISLTGSDTEAFF. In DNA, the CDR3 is TGTGCCATCAGCCTGACGGGCTCGGACACTGAAGCTTTCTTT.

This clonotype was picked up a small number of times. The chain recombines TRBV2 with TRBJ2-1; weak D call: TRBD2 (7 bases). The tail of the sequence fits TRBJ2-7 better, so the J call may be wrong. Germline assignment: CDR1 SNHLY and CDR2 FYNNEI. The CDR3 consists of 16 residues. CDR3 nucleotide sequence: TGTGCCAGCAGTGAAGCGCTTCAGGGAGGGGGCTACGAGCAGTACTTC. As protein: CASSEALQGGGYEQYF.

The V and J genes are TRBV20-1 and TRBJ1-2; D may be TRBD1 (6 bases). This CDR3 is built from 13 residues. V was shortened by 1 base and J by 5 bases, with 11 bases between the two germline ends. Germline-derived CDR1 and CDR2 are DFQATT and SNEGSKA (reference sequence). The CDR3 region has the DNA TGCAGTGCTAGAGGGGACATTGGGTATGGCTACACCTTC. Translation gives CSARGDIGYGYTF.

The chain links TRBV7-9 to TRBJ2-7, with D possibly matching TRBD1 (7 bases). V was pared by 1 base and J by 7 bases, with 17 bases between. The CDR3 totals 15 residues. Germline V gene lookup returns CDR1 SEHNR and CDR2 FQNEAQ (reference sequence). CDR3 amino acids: CASSLDLQGRGEQYF. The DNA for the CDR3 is TGTGCCAGCAGCTTAGATCTACAGGGGCGGGGAGAGCAGTACTTC.

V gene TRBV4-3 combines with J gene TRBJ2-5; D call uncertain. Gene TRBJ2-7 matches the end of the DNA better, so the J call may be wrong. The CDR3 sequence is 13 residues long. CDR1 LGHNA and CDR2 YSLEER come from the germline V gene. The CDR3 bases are TGCGCCAGCAGCCAAGTCATGTTCTACGAGCAGTACGTC. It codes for CASSQVMFYEQYV.

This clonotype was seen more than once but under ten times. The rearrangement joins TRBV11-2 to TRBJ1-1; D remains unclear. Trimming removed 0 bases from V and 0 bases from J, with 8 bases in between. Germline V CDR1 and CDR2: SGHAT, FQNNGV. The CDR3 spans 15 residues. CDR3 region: CASSLDPQLNTEAFF. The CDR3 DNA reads TGTGCCAGCAGCTTAGATCCTCAGCTGAACACTGAAGCTTTCTTT.

CDR3 coding DNA: TGTGCCAGCAGCCCGACCAGACAGGGGAGAGAGACCCAGTACTTC. It specifies CASSPTRQGRETQYF. The genes are TRBV7-2 and TRBJ2-5; 8 nucleotides line up with TRBD1. Germline V gives CDR1 SGHTA, CDR2 FQGNSA. The CDR3 totals 15 residues. V dropped 5 bases and J dropped 4; count of bases not matched to a gene: 9.

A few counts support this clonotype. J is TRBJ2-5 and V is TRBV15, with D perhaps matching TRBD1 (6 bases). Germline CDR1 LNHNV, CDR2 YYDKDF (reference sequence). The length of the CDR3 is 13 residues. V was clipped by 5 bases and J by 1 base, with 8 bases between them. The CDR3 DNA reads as TGTGCCACCAGCGGACAGCCCCAAGAGACCCAGTACTTC. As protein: CATSGQPQETQYF.

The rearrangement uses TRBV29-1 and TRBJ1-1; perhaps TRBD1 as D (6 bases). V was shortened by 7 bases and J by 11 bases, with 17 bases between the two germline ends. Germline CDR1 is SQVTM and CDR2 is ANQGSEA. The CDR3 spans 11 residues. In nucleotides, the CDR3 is TGCAGCGCCGACAGGCGCGTGGGCGCTTTCTTT. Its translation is CSADRRVGAFF.

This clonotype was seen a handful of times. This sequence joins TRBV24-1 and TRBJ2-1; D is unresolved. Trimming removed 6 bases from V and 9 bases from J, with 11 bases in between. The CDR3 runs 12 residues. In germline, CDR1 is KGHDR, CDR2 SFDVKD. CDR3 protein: CATSRTPTEQFF. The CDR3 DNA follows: TGTGCCACCAGTCGTACCCCTACTGAGCAGTTCTTC.

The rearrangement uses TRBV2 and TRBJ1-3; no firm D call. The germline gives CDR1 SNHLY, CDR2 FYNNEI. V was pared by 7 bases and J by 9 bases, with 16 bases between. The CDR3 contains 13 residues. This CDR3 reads CASTEEELTTIYF. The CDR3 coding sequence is TGTGCCAGCACCGAGGAAGAACTAACCACCATATATTTT.

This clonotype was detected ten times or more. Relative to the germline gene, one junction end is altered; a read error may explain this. In nucleotides, the CDR3 is TGCGCCAGCAGCCCACTAGCGGGGGGCACAGATACGCAGTATTTT. Translating gives CASSPLAGGTDTQYF. The V gene is TRBV18, the J gene TRBJ2-3, with 11 bases matching TRBD2. CDR1 is KGHSH and CDR2 is LQKENI in the germline V gene. The CDR3 is 15 amino acids.

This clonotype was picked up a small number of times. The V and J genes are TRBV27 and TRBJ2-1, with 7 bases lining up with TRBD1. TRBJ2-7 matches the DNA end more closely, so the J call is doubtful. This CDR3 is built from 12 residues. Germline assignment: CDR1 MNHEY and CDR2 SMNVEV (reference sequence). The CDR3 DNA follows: TGTGCCAGCAGTTTTCAACAGGGGCGGCAGTACTTC. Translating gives CASSFQQGRQYF.

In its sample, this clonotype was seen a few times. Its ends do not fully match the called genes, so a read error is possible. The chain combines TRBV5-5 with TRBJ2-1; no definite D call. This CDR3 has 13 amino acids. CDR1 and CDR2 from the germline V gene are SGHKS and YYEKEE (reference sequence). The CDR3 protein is CTSSLGNHNEQFF. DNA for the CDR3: TGTACCAGCAGCTTGGGTAATCACAATGAGCAGTTCTTC.

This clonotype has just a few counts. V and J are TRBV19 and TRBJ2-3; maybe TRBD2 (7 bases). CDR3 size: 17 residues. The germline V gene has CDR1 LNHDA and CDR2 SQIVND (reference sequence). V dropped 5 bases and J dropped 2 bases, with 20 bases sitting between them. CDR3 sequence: CASSSRGAVILTDTQYF. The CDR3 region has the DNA TGTGCCAGTAGTTCCCGGGGGGCAGTTATCCTCACAGATACGCAGTATTTT. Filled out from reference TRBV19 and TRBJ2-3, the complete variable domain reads DGGITQSPKYLFRKEGQNVTLSCEQNLNHDAMYWYRQDPGQGLRLIYYSQIVNDFQKGDIAEGYSVSREKKESFPLTVTSAQKNPTAFYLCASSSRGAVILTDTQYFGPGTRLTVL.

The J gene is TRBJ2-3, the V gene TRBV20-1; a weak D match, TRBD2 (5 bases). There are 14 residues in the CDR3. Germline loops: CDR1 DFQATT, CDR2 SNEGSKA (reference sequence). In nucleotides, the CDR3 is TGCACCCCCAAGGCGGCGGGTGGTACAGATACGCAGTATTTT. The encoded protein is CTPKAAGGTDTQYF.

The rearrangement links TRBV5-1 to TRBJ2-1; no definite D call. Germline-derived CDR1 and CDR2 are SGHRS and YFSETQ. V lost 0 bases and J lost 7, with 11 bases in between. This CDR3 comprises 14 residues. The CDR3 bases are TGCGCCAGCAGCTTGGCTCTAGGTTATAATGAGCAGTTCTTC. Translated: CASSLALGYNEQFF.

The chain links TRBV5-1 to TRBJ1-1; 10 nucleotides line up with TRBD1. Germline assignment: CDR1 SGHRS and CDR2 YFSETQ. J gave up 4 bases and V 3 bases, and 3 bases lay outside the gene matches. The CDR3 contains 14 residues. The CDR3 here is CASSSWTGGTEAFF. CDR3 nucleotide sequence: TGCGCCAGCAGCTCATGGACAGGGGGCACTGAAGCTTTCTTT.

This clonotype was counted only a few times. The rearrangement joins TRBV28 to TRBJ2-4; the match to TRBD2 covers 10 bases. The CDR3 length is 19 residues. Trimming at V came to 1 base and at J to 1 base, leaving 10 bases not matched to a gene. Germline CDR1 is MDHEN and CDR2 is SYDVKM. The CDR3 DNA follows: TGTGCCAGCAGTTTATCGGGAGCGGGGGGGCATTGGGCCAAAAACATTCAGTACTTC. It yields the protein CASSLSGAGGHWAKNIQYF.

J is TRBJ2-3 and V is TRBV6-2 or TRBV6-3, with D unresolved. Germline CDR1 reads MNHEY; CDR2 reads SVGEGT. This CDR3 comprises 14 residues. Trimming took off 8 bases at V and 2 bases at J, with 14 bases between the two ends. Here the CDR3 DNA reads TGTGCCAGCTCCATCGGCTTGTCCACAGATACGCAGTATTTT. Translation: CASSIGLSTDTQYF.

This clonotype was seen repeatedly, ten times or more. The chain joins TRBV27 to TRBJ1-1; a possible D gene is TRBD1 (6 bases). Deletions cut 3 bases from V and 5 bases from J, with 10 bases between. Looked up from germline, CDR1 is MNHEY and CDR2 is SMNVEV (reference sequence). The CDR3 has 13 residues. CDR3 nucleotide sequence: TGTGCCAGCAGTTTTGTAGGGGGTACTGAAGCTTTCTTT. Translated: CASSFVGGTEAFF.

The CDR3 loop is CHIREGETQYF. The CDR3 DNA reads as TGCCACATAAGGGAGGGGGAGACCCAGTACTTC. The V call is TRBV29-1, the J call TRBJ2-5; 7 nucleotides line up with TRBD2. In germline, CDR1 is SQVTM, CDR2 ANQGSEA. This CDR3 spans 11 amino acids.

The CDR3 loop reads CASSALQVGETQYF. As DNA, the CDR3 is TGTGCCAGCAGCGCCCTACAGGTTGGGGAGACCCAGTACTTC. V usage is TRBV7-2 and J usage is TRBJ2-5, with D maybe TRBD1 (5 bases). The germline gives CDR1 SGHTA, CDR2 FQGNSA. Trimming took 5 bases from V and 5 from J, leaving 15 bases between them. This CDR3 comprises 14 residues.

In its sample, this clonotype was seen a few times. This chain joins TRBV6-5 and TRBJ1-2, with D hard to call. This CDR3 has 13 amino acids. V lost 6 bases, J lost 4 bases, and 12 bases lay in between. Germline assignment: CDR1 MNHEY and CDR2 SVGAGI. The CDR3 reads CASRPGRTYGYTF. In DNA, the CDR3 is TGTGCCAGCAGGCCCGGACGGACCTATGGCTACACCTTC.

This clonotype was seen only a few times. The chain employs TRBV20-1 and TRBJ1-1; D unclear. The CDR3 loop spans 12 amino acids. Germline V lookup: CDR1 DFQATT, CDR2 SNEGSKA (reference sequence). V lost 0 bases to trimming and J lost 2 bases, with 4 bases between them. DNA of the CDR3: TGCAGTGCTAGAGATGCAAACACTGAAGCTTTCTTT. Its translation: CSARDANTEAFF.